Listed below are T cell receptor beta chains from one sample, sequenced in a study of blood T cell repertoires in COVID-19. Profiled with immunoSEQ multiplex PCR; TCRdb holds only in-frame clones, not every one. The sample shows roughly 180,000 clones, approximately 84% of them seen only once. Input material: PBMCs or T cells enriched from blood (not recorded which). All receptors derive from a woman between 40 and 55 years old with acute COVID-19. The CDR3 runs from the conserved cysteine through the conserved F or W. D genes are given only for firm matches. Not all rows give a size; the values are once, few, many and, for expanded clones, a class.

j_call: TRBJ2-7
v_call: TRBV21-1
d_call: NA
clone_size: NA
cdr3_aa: CASAGGSSYEQYF
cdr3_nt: TGTGCCAGCGCGGGGGGAAGCTCCTACGAGCAGTACTTC

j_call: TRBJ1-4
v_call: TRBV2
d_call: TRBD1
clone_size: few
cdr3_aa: CASNMGQLNNEKLFF
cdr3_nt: TGTGCCAGCAACATGGGACAGCTAAATAATGAAAAACTGTTTTTT

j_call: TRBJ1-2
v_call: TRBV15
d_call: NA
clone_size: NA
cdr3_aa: CATSASKGGYGYTF
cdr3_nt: TGTGCCACCAGCGCATCGAAGGGAGGCTATGGCTACACCTTC

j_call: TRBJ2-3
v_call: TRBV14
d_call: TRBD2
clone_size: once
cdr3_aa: CASSQLAGMDTQYF
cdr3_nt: TGTGCCAGCAGCCAACTAGCGGGAATGGATACGCAGTATTTT

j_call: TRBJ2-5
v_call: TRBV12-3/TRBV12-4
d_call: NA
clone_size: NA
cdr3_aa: CASSTIRRETQYF
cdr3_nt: TGTGCCAGCAGTACTATCCGAAGGGAGACCCAGTACTTC

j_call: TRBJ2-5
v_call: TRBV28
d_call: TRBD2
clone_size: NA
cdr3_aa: CASSSRTSETQYF
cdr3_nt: TGTGCCAGCAGCTCGAGGACTAGCGAGACCCAGTACTTC

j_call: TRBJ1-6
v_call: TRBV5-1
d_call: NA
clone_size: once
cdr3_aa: CASSQTGQNYNSPLHF
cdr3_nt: TGCGCCAGCAGTCAGACGGGACAAAACTATAATTCACCCCTCCACTTT

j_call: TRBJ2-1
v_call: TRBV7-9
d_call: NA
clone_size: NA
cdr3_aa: CASSQTLEPPDNEQFF
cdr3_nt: TGTGCCAGCAGCCAAACACTAGAGCCCCCTGACAATGAGCAGTTCTTC

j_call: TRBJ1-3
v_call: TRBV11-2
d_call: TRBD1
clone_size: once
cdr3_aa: CASSLKGAGVGNTIYF
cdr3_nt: TGTGCCAGCAGCTTAAAGGGGGCCGGGGTTGGAAACACCATATATTTT

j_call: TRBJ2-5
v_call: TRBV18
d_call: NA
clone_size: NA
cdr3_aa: CASSGQPQETQYF
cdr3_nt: TGTGCCAGCAGCGGACAGCCCCAAGAGACCCAGTACTTC

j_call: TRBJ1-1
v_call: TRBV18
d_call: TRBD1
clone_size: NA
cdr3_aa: CASSPYRGEGEAFF
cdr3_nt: TGTGCCAGCTCACCTTACAGGGGTGAGGGTGAAGCTTTCTTT

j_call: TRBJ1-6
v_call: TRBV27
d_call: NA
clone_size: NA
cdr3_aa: CASSLSNAGPLHF
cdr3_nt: TGTGCCAGCAGTTTATCGAATGCAGGTCCCCTCCACTTT

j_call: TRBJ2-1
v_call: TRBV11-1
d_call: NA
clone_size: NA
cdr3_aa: CASSLVAGPLNEQFF
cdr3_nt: TGTGCCAGCAGCTTAGTTGCGGGACCGTTAAATGAGCAGTTCTTC

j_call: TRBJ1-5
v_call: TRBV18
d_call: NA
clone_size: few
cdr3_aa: CASSPGENQPQHF
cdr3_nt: TGTGCCAGCTCACCAGGTGAGAATCAGCCCCAGCATTTT

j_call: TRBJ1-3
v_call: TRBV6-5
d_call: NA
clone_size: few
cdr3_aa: CASLESSGNTIYF
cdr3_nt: TGTGCCAGCTTAGAAAGCTCTGGAAACACCATATATTTT

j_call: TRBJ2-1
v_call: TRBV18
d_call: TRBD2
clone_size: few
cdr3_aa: CASSPVGTSGSNEQFF
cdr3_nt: TGTGCCAGCTCACCCGTCGGGACTAGCGGGAGCAATGAGCAGTTCTTC

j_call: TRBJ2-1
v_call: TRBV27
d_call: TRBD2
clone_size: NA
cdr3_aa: CASSLGGSGSYNEQFF
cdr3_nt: TGTGCCAGCAGTTTAGGGGGAAGCGGGAGCTACAATGAGCAGTTCTTC

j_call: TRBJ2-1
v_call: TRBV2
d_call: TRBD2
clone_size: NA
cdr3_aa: CASSEVGTSGRFDEQFF
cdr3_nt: TGTGCCAGCAGTGAAGTCGGGACTAGCGGGAGATTTGATGAGCAGTTCTTC

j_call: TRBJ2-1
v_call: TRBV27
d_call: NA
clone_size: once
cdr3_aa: CASKRANEQFF
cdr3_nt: TGTGCCAGCAAGCGGGCGAATGAGCAGTTCTTC

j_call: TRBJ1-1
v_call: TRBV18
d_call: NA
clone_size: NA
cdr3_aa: CASSLGQGMNTEAFF
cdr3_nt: TGTGCCAGCTCGCTAGGGCAGGGGATGAACACTGAAGCTTTCTTT

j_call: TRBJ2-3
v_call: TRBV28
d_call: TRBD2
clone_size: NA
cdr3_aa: CASGGTSGLTDTQYF
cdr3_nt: TGTGCCAGCGGGGGGACTAGCGGACTCACAGATACGCAGTATTTT

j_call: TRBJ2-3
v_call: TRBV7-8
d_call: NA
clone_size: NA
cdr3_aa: CASSLEVRGLDTQYF
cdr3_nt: TGTGCCAGCAGCTTAGAAGTCAGGGGTCTAGATACGCAGTATTTT

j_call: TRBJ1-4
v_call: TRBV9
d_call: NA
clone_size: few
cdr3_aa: CASSVAVATNEKLFF
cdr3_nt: TGTGCCAGCAGCGTAGCCGTAGCAACTAATGAAAAACTGTTTTTT

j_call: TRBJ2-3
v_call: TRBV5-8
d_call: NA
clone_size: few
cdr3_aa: CASSPRVGLDTQYF
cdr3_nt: TGTGCCAGCAGCCCGCGGGTAGGGTTAGATACGCAGTATTTT

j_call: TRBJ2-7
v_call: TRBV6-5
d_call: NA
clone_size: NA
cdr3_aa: CASSFYRESSGEQYF
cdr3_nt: TGTGCCAGCAGTTTCTACAGGGAATCTTCGGGCGAGCAGTACTTC

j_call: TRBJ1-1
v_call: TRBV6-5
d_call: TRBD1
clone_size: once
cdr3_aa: CASSSGQVKNTEAFF
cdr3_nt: TGTGCCAGCAGCTCCGGACAGGTCAAGAACACTGAAGCTTTCTTT

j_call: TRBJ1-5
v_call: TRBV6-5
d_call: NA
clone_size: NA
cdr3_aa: CASSQGYGRAQPQHF
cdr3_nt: TGTGCCAGCAGTCAGGGGTACGGGCGGGCACAGCCCCAGCATTTT

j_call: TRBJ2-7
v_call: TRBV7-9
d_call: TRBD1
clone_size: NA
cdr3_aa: CASSLGQTQGEQYF
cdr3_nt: TGTGCCAGCAGCTTGGGACAGACACAGGGCGAGCAGTACTTC

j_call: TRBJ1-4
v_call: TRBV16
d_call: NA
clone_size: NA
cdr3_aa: CASSPSRGGEKLFF
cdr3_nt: TGTGCCAGCAGCCCCTCTAGGGGGGGAGAAAAACTGTTTTTT

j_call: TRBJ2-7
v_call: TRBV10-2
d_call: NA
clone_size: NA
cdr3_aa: CVRATGYEQYF
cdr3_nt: TGCGTGAGAGCGACGGGCTACGAGCAGTACTTC

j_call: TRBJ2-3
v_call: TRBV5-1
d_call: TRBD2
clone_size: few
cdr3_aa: CASSLGGIAGADTQYF
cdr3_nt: TGCGCCAGCAGCTTGGGAGGCATAGCGGGAGCGGATACGCAGTATTTT

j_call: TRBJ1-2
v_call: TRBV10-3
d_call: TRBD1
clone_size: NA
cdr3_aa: CASGTDYGYTF
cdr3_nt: TGTGCCAGTGGGACAGACTATGGCTACACCTTC

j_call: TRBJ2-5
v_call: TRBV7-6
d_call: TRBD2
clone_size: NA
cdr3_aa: CASSPRAGGPRETQYF
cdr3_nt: TGTGCCAGCAGCCCTAGGGCGGGAGGGCCGCGGGAGACCCAGTACTTC

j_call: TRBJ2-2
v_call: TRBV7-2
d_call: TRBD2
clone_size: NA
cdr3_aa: CASSLMASGNTGELFF
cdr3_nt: TGTGCCAGCAGCTTAATGGCTAGCGGGAACACCGGGGAGCTGTTTTTT

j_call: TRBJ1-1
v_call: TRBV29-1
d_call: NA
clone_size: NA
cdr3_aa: CSVERRLSGRDTEAFF
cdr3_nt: TGCAGCGTTGAACGTCGGTTGTCGGGGAGGGACACTGAAGCTTTCTTT

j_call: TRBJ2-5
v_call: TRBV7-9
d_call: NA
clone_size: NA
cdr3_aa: CASSLLSAGLETQYF
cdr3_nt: TGTGCCAGCAGCTTACTATCGGCAGGGCTAGAGACCCAGTACTTC

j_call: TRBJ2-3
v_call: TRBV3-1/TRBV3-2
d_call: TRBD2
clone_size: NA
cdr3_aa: CASSQVGSGRAVDTQYF
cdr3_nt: TGTGCCAGCAGCCAAGTGGGTAGCGGGAGGGCCGTAGATACGCAGTATTTT

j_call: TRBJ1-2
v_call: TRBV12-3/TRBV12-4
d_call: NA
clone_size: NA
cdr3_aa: CASSPDSNYGYTF
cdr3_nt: TGTGCCAGCAGCCCGGACAGTAACTATGGCTACACCTTC

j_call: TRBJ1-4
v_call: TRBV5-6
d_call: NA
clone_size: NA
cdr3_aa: CASSTPGDGEKLFF
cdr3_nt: TGTGCCAGCAGCACACCCGGGGATGGTGAAAAACTGTTTTTT

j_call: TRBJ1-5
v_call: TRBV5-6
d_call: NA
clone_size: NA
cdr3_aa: CASSSASSGNQPQHF
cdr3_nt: TGTGCCAGCAGCTCCGCGAGCTCGGGCAATCAGCCCCAGCATTTT

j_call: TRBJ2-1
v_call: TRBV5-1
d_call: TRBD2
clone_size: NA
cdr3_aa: CASRLSGSSYNEQFF
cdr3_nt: TGCGCCAGCAGACTTAGCGGGAGCTCCTACAATGAGCAGTTCTTC

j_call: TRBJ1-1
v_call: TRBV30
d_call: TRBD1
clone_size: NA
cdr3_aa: CAWFRVRTGETEAFF
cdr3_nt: TGTGCCTGGTTCCGCGTACGGACAGGGGAAACTGAAGCTTTCTTT

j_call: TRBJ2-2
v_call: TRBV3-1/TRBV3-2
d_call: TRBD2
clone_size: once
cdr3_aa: CASSPLAAGELFF
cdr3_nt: TGTGCCAGCAGCCCCCTAGCGGCCGGGGAGCTGTTTTTT

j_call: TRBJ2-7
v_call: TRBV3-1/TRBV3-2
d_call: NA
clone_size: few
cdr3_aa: CASSQVRRGPSYEQYF
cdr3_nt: TGTGCCAGCAGCCAAGTCCGCAGGGGTCCCTCCTACGAGCAGTACTTC

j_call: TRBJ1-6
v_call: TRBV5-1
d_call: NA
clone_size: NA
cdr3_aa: CASSPGNSNSPLHF
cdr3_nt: TGCGCCAGCAGCCCGGGGAATAGTAATTCACCCCTCCACTTT

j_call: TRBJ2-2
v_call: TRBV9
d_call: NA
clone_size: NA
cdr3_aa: CASSVTATGVLTAGELFF
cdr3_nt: TGTGCCAGCAGCGTGACAGCTACTGGGGTCCTAACGGCCGGGGAGCTGTTTTTT

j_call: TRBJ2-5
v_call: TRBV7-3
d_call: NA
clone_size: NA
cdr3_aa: CASSRPGETQYF
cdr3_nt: TGTGCCAGCAGCCGTCCCGGGGAGACCCAGTACTTC

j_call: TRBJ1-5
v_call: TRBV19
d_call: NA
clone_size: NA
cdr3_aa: CASSIFSGVSNQPQHF
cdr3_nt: TGTGCCAGTAGTATATTTTCAGGCGTTAGCAATCAGCCCCAGCATTTT

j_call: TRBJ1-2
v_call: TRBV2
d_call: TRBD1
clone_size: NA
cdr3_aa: CASSEDRDRGNYGYTF
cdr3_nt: TGTGCCAGCAGTGAAGACAGGGACAGGGGTAACTATGGCTACACCTTC

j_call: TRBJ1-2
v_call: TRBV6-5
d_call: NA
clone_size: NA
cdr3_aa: CASETFGGYTF
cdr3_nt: TGTGCCAGCGAAACCTTCGGGGGCTACACCTTC

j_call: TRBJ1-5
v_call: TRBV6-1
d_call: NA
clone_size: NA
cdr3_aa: CASSELVPQHF
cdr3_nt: TGTGCCAGCAGTGAATTAGTGCCCCAGCATTTT